This record covers a single T cell receptor (beta chain). Its antigen is still unknown. The CDR3 is 14 residues long. V was clipped by 3 bases and J by 5 bases, with 13 bases between them. Germline assignment: CDR1 SGHAT and CDR2 FQDESV (reference sequence). In making TCR cDNA, 5'RACE template switching added a universal primer site and UMIs to it. TCRdb reprocessed the 5' RACE reads with MiXCR, giving one entry per CDR3 protein. The sample yields 450,000 to 650,000 distinct CDR3 sequences, less than 25% seen once. This entry belongs to a study of T cells after yellow fever vaccination. Whole-study context: Some fractions had low cell numbers, and these were prepared with SMART-Seq v4 Ultra Low Input.

Study conclusions and caveats: Subsequent to the booster, the majority of primary-vaccination clones reappeared (96% CD4, about 90% CD8). A weaker secondary response peaked on day 5, the primary on day 15.

The specimen comprised PBMCs, sampled approximately 22 days after the first yellow fever vaccination. The chain uses TRBV11-1 and TRBJ2-5; D is uncertain. The sequence came from a man aged 18 to 30 who received the YFV17D yellow fever vaccine. The CDR3 loop is CASSLLVELETQYF. The CDR3 DNA reads as TGTGCCAGCAGCTTGCTCGTAGAGTTGGAGACCCAGTACTTC.